The source of this T cell receptor (beta chain) is a study of blood T cells in healthy people across ages. With a J-beta primer mix and a sample-barcoded 5' primer, a second PCR ran roughly 6 to 12 cycles. TCRdb itself ran the 5' RACE reads through MiXCR, one entry per CDR3 protein. In the table there are about 1.4 million distinct CDR3 sequences, approximately 59% of which are singletons. This receptor was obtained from a young man in good health. The sequenced material came from blood.

The CDR3 sequence is CATKLGRADTQYF. Here the CDR3 DNA reads TGTGCCACCAAGCTGGGGAGGGCAGATACGCAGTATTTT. V gene TRBV6-5 combines with J gene TRBJ2-3; 7 positions agree with TRBD2. Trimming took 10 bases from V and 4 from J; bases not matched to a gene: 8. The CDR3 extends over 13 amino acids. In germline, CDR1 is MNHEY, CDR2 SVGAGI.